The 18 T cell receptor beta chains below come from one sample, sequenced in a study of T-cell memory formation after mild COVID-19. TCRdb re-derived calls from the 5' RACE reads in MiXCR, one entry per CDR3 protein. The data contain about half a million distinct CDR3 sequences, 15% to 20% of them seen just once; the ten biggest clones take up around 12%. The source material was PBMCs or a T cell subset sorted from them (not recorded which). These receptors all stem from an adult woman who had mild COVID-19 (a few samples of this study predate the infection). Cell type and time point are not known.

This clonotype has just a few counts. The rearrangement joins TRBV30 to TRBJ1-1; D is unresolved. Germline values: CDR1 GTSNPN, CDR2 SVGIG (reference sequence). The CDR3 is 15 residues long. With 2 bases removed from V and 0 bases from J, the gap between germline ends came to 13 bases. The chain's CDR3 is CAWSMAGLLNTEAFF. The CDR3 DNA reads TGTGCCTGGAGTATGGCAGGACTGTTGAACACTGAAGCTTTCTTT.

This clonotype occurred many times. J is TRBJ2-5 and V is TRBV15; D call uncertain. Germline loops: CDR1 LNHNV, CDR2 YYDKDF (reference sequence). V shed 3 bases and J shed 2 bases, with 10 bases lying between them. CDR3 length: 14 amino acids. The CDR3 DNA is TGTGCCACCAGCAGTATAGATATACAAGAGACCCAGTACTTC. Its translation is CATSSIDIQETQYF.

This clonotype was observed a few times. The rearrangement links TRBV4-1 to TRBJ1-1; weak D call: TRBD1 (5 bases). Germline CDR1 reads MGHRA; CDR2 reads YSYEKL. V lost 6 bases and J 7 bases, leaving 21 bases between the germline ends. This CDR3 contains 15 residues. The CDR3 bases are TGCGCCAGCAGTCGAGTCGGGGGAGGGATGGATGAAGCTTTCTTT. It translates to CASSRVGGGMDEAFF.

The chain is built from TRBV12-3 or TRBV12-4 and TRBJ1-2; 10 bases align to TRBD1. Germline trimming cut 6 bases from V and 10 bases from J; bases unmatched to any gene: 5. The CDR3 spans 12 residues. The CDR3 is CASRPDRGLYTF. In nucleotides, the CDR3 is TGTGCCAGCAGACCCGACAGGGGGCTCTACACCTTC.

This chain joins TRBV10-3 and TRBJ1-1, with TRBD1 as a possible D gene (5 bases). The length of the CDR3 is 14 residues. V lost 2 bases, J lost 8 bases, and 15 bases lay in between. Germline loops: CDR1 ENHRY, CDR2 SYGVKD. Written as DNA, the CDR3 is TGTGCCATCAGTGAGGAGGGGTATATCGCAGAAGCTTTCTTT. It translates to CAISEEGYIAEAFF.

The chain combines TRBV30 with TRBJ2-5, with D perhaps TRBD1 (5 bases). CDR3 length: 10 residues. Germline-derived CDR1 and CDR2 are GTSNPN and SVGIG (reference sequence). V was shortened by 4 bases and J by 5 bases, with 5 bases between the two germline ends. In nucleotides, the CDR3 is TGTGCCTGGAAGGGGGAGACCCAGTACTTC. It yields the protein CAWKGETQYF.

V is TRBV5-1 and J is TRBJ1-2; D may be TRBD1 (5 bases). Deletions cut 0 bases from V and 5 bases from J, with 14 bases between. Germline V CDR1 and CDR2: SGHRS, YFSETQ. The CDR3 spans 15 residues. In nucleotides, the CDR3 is TGCGCCAGCAGCTTGGCTGTTTGGGACGGGTATGGCTACACCTTC. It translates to CASSLAVWDGYGYTF.

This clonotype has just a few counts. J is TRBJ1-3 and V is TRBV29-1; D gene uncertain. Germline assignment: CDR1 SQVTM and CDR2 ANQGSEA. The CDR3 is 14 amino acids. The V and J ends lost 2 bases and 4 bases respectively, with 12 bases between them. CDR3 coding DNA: TGCAGCGTTGAAAAGCCGAATGAGGGAAACACCATATATTTT. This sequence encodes CSVEKPNEGNTIYF.

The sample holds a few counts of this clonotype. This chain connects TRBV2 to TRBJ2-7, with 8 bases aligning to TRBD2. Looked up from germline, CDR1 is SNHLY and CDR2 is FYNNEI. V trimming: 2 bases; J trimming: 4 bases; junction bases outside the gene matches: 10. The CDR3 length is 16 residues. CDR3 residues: CASSERSGLVGYEQYF. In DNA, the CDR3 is TGTGCCAGCAGTGAACGGTCGGGACTAGTCGGTTACGAGCAGTACTTC.

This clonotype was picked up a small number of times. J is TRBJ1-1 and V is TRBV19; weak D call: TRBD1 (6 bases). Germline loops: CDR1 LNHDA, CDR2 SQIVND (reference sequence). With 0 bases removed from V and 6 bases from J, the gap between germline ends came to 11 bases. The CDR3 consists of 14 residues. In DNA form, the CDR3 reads TGTGCCAGTAGTATAGATCGACAGGCCTCTGAAGCTTTCTTT. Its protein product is CASSIDRQASEAFF.

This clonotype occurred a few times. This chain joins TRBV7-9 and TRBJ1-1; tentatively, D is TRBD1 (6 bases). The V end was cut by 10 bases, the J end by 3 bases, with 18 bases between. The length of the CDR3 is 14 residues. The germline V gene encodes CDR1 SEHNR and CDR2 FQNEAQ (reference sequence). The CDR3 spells CATDSPGHDTEAFF. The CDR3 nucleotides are TGTGCCACCGACTCACCGGGACACGACACTGAAGCTTTCTTT.

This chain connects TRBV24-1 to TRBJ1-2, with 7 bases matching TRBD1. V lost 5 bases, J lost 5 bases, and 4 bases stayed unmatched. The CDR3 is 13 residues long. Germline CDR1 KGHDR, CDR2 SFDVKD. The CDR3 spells CATSGTGEYGYTF. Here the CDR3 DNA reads TGTGCCACCAGTGGGACAGGCGAGTATGGCTACACCTTC.

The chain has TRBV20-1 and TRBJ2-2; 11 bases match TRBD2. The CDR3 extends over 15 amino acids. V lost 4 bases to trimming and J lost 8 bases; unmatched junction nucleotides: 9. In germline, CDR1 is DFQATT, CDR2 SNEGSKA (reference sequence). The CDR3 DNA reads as TGCAGTGCTATTCCCACTAGCGGGAGTTGGGGGGAGCTGTTTTTT. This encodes CSAIPTSGSWGELFF.

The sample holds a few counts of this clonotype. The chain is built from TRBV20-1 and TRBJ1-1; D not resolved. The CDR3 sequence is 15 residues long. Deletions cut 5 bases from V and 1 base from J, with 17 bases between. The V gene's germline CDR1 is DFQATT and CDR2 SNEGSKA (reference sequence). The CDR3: CSAFSDIGENTEAFF. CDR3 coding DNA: TGCAGTGCTTTTTCTGACATAGGTGAGAACACTGAAGCTTTCTTT.

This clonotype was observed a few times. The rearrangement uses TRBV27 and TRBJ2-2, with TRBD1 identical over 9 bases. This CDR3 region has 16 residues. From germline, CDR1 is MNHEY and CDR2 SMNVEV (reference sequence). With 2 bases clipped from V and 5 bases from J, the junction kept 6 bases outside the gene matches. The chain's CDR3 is CASSLMGQGTTGELFF. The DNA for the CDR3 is TGTGCCAGCAGTTTAATGGGACAGGGTACAACCGGGGAGCTGTTTTTT.

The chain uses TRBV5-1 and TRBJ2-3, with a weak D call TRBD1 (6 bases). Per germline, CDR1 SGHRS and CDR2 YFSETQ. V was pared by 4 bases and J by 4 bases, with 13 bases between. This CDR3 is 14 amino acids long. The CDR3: CASSPRTDADTQYF. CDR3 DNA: TGCGCCAGCAGCCCGCGGACAGATGCAGATACGCAGTATTTT.

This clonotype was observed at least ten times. CDR3 sequence: CASTPVAGPQETQYF. DNA for the CDR3: TGTGCCAGCACCCCTGTGGCGGGACCCCAAGAGACCCAGTACTTC. V is TRBV7-2 and J is TRBJ2-5; D is perhaps TRBD2 (6 bases). Germline V CDR1 and CDR2: SGHTA, FQGNSA. The CDR3 length is 15 residues. V was cut by 7 bases and J by 1 base, with 16 bases left in between.

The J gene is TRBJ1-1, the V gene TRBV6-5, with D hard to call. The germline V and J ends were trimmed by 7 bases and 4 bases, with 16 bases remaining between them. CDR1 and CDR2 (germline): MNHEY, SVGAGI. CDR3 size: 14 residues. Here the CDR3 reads CASTADGGSTEAFF. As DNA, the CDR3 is TGTGCCAGCACCGCCGACGGCGGTAGCACTGAAGCTTTCTTT.